The T cell receptor (beta chain) described here comes from a study of blood T cell repertoires in COVID-19. For the study at large: From the United States, Italy and Spain came samples of acute and convalescent COVID-19. PBMCs, B-cell-depleted T cells, or T cells were the source of the cDNA or gDNA that made up the material.

Clones were sequenced by immunoSEQ multiplex PCR, and TCRdb holds only the in-frame ones, with some missing. The table has a few hundred thousand clones, 70% to 85% seen once; the top ten hold roughly 1.4%. Germline CDR1 is SGHDT and CDR2 is YYEEEE. The CDR3 is made up of 14 amino acids. V lost 1 base and J lost 3, with 10 bases in between. V and J are TRBV5-6 and TRBJ2-5; no clear D gene. Specimen: peripheral blood. This clonotype was obtained from a woman aged 40-49 years who had recovered from COVID-19. DNA for the CDR3: TGTGCCAGCAGCTTGTATAGTCCCAAAGAGACCCAGTACTTC. This sequence encodes CASSLYSPKETQYF.